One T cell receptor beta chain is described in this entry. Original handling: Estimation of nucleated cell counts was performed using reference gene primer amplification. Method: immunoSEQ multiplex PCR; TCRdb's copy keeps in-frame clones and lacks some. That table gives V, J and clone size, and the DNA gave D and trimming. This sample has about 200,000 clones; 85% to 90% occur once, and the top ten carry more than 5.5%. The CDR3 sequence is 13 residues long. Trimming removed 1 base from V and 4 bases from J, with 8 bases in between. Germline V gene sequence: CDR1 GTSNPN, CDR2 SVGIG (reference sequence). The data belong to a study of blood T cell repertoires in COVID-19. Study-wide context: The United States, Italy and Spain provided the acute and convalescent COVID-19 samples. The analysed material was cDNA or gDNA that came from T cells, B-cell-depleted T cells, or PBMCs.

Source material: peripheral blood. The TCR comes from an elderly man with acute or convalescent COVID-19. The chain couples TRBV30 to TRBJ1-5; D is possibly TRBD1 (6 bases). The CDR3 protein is CAWSGQDNQPQHF. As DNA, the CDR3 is TGTGCCTGGAGTGGACAGGATAATCAGCCCCAGCATTTT.